A selection of T cell receptor beta chains follows, all from one sample in a study of CD8 T cells in Susac syndrome. From the immunoSEQ multiplex PCR reads, TCRdb called clonotypes with MiXCR, one entry per CDR3 protein. The sample includes 170,000 or so distinct CDR3 sequences, about 94% of them seen just once. Sequenced material: CD4+ T cells from PBMCs. All receptors come from a human donor with Susac syndrome. The CDR3 runs from the conserved cysteine through the conserved F or W. Fields, in order: CDR3 protein, CDR3 DNA, V gene, clone size, J gene, D gene. A D gene is named only where the DNA matches it firmly. Clone size is stated in some rows and not others, as once, few, many or a class when expanded.

cdr3_aa: CASSFWRVGYTF
cdr3_nt: TGTGCCAGCAGTTTTTGGAGGGTCGGCTACACCTTC
v_call: TRBV12-3/TRBV12-4
clone_size: NA
j_call: TRBJ1-2
d_call: NA

cdr3_aa: CASLWAGRNTIYF
cdr3_nt: TGTGCCTCCCTATGGGCAGGACGAAACACCATATATTTT
v_call: TRBV2
clone_size: once
j_call: TRBJ1-3
d_call: NA

cdr3_aa: CASSLTRRRAGANVLTF
cdr3_nt: TGTGCCAGCAGTCTAACCCGGCGGAGGGCTGGGGCCAACGTCCTGACTTTC
v_call: TRBV28
clone_size: once
j_call: TRBJ2-6
d_call: NA

cdr3_aa: CASMGNTIYF
cdr3_nt: TGTGCTAGCATGGGAAACACCATATATTTT
v_call: TRBV28
clone_size: NA
j_call: TRBJ1-3
d_call: NA

cdr3_aa: CASRERGEGPSTPGELFF
cdr3_nt: TGTGCCAGCAGAGAGAGAGGGGAGGGACCAAGTACCCCCGGGGAGCTGTTTTTT
v_call: TRBV9
clone_size: NA
j_call: TRBJ2-2
d_call: TRBD2

cdr3_aa: CASSLALRQDNEQFF
cdr3_nt: TGCGCCAGCAGCTTGGCCTTGCGTCAAGACAATGAGCAGTTCTTC
v_call: TRBV5-1
clone_size: NA
j_call: TRBJ2-1
d_call: NA

cdr3_aa: CASSQDRRGGSYNEQFF
cdr3_nt: TGTGCCAGCAGCCAAGATCGGAGGGGGGGCTCATACAATGAGCAGTTCTTC
v_call: TRBV3-1
clone_size: NA
j_call: TRBJ2-1
d_call: NA

cdr3_aa: CASSLITGTYNEQFF
cdr3_nt: TGTGCCAGCAGTTTGATTACCGGGACTTACAATGAGCAGTTCTTC
v_call: TRBV28
clone_size: NA
j_call: TRBJ2-1
d_call: NA

cdr3_aa: CASRTRDRGGETQYF
cdr3_nt: TGTGCCAGCAGAACCCGGGACAGGGGGGGGGAGACCCAGTACTTC
v_call: TRBV12-3/TRBV12-4
clone_size: NA
j_call: TRBJ2-5
d_call: TRBD1

cdr3_aa: CASSGVQGTNEQFF
cdr3_nt: TGTGCCAGCAGTGGAGTACAGGGCACGAATGAGCAGTTCTTC
v_call: TRBV2
clone_size: NA
j_call: TRBJ2-1
d_call: NA

cdr3_aa: CASSSYKSPSF
cdr3_nt: TGTGCCAGCAGCTCCTATAAGTCCCCCTCCTTC
v_call: TRBV7-9
clone_size: NA
j_call: TRBJ1-6
d_call: NA

cdr3_aa: CASSEAFLTRLTSGRSKFF
cdr3_nt: TGTGCCAGCAGTGAAGCATTTTTAACTCGGCTGACTAGCGGGAGGTCGAAGTTCTTC
v_call: TRBV2
clone_size: NA
j_call: TRBJ2-1
d_call: TRBD2

cdr3_aa: CAWRDSRFTEAFF
cdr3_nt: TGTGCCTGGAGGGACAGTCGATTCACTGAAGCTTTCTTT
v_call: TRBV30
clone_size: once
j_call: TRBJ1-1
d_call: NA

cdr3_aa: CASSLLTGGFYNEQFF
cdr3_nt: TGCGCCAGCAGTTTACTAACAGGGGGCTTTTACAATGAGCAGTTCTTC
v_call: TRBV5-1
clone_size: NA
j_call: TRBJ2-1
d_call: TRBD1

cdr3_aa: CATRRGLAENNEQFF
cdr3_nt: TGTGCCACCAGAAGAGGACTAGCGGAGAACAATGAGCAGTTCTTC
v_call: TRBV15
clone_size: NA
j_call: TRBJ2-1
d_call: TRBD2

cdr3_aa: CASSQPGQGNNEQFF
cdr3_nt: TGTGCCAGCAGCCAGCCGGGACAGGGGAATAATGAGCAGTTCTTC
v_call: TRBV14
clone_size: NA
j_call: TRBJ2-1
d_call: TRBD1

cdr3_aa: CSARDRRYYGYTF
cdr3_nt: TGCAGTGCTAGGGACAGGAGATACTATGGCTACACCTTC
v_call: TRBV20-1
clone_size: NA
j_call: TRBJ1-2
d_call: TRBD1

cdr3_aa: CASSWGSSGAGETQYF
cdr3_nt: TGCGCCAGCAGCTGGGGTTCGAGCGGGGCGGGAGAGACCCAGTACTTC
v_call: TRBV5-1
clone_size: NA
j_call: TRBJ2-5
d_call: TRBD2

cdr3_aa: CSAPPGQGGYGYTF
cdr3_nt: TGCAGTGCCCCCCCAGGACAGGGGGGCTATGGCTACACCTTC
v_call: TRBV20-1
clone_size: NA
j_call: TRBJ1-2
d_call: TRBD1

cdr3_aa: CSARGQGEWGLGTDTQYF
cdr3_nt: TGCAGTGCTAGGGGACAGGGGGAGTGGGGACTAGGGACAGATACGCAGTATTTT
v_call: TRBV20-1
clone_size: NA
j_call: TRBJ2-3
d_call: TRBD1

cdr3_aa: CASSYETGMSGNTIYF
cdr3_nt: TGTGCCAGCAGCTATGAGACAGGGATGTCTGGAAACACCATATATTTT
v_call: TRBV7-9
clone_size: NA
j_call: TRBJ1-3
d_call: TRBD1

cdr3_aa: CASSLGQENEKLFF
cdr3_nt: TGTGCCAGCAGCTTGGGACAGGAGAATGAAAAACTGTTTTTT
v_call: TRBV7-9
clone_size: NA
j_call: TRBJ1-4
d_call: TRBD1

cdr3_aa: CSARDGLKHLNTEAFF
cdr3_nt: TGCAGTGCTAGAGATGGTTTAAAACACCTGAACACTGAAGCTTTCTTT
v_call: TRBV20-1
clone_size: NA
j_call: TRBJ1-1
d_call: NA